These 27 T cell receptor beta chains originate from one sample sequenced in a study of cytotoxic CD8 clonotypes in ibrutinib-treated CLL. Assay: immunoSEQ multiplex PCR; the TCRdb copy retains only in-frame clones and omits some. The sample records 130,000 or so clones, about 72% being singletons. The sample consisted of PBMCs, taken after 12 months of ibrutinib treatment. These receptors all come from a human donor with chronic lymphocytic leukemia.

At least ten counts were recorded for this clone. The chain uses TRBV7-9 and TRBJ1-4; D gene uncertain. CDR3 length equals 15 residues. V was cut by 1 base and J by 0 bases, with 6 bases left in between. In germline, CDR1 is SEHNR, CDR2 FQNEAQ (reference sequence). CDR3 region: CASSLGAATNEKLFF. As DNA, the CDR3 is TGTGCCAGCAGCTTAGGGGCAGCAACTAATGAAAAACTGTTTTTT.

This clone was seen just once. The rearrangement links TRBV6-5 to TRBJ2-2; no definite D call. The V end was cut by 4 bases, the J end by 2 bases, with 2 bases between. This CDR3 spans 12 amino acids. Germline lookup yields CDR1 MNHEY and CDR2 SVGAGI. The CDR3 sequence: CASSFNTGELFF. In DNA, the CDR3 is TGTGCCAGCAGTTTTAACACCGGGGAGCTGTTTTTT.

This rearrangement joins TRBV7-2 to TRBJ2-3; 9 nucleotides align to TRBD2. There are 18 residues in the CDR3. The V segment lost 2 bases and the J segment 0 bases; nucleotides outside the gene matches: 9. Germline loops: CDR1 SGHTA, CDR2 FQGNSA. The CDR3, as DNA: TGTGCCAGCAGCTTATTGCCTAGCGGGGCGTACAGCACAGATACGCAGTATTTT. This encodes CASSLLPSGAYSTDTQYF.

This clone was detected only once. This chain connects TRBV5-6 to TRBJ2-2; D unclear. The V and J ends lost 1 base and 4 bases respectively, with 2 bases between them. Germline CDR1 and CDR2: SGHDT and YYEEEE. This CDR3 comprises 12 residues. CDR3 protein: CASSLFTGELFF. The CDR3 DNA sequence: TGTGCCAGCAGCTTGTTCACCGGGGAGCTGTTTTTT.

This clone turned up a few times. V and J are TRBV7-8 and TRBJ1-5; the D gene is possibly TRBD1 (6 bases). Germline CDR1 is SGHVS and CDR2 is FQNEAQ. The CDR3 runs to 15 residues. Deletions cut 5 bases from V and 6 bases from J, with 17 bases between. The CDR3 DNA reads TGTGCCAGCAGCCCGAACCTGGACAGACCTCAGCCCCAGCATTTT. Its translation: CASSPNLDRPQPQHF.

CDR3 loop: CASSPLTGGPDTQYF. The CDR3 DNA reads TGTGCCAGCAGCCCACTTACTGGGGGGCCAGATACGCAGTATTTT. The rearrangement joins TRBV5-6 to TRBJ2-3; D is tentatively TRBD1 or TRBD2 (6 bases each). The V end was cut by 4 bases, the J end by 4 bases, with 16 bases between. The CDR3 has 15 residues. CDR1 SGHDT and CDR2 YYEEEE come from the germline V gene. Full variable domain (rest looked up from reference TRBV5-6 and TRBJ2-3): DAGVTQSPTHLIKTRGQQVTLRCSPKSGHDTVSWYQQALGQGPQFIFQYYEEEERQRGNFPDRFSGHQFPNYSSELNVNALLLGDSALYLCASSPLTGGPDTQYFGPGTRLTVL.

This clone was observed once. This chain connects TRBV6-1 to TRBJ2-7, with D perhaps matching TRBD1 (5 bases). The CDR3 consists of 14 residues. From germline, CDR1 is MNHNS and CDR2 SASEGT. V was cut by 8 bases and J by 2 bases, with 16 bases left in between. As DNA, the CDR3 is TGTGCCAGCGTGGACCGCACAGGAGCCTACGAGCAGTACTTC. Its protein product is CASVDRTGAYEQYF.

The rearrangement uses TRBV6-5 and TRBJ1-3; no definite D call. Trimming removed 8 bases from V and 7 bases from J, with 12 bases in between. This CDR3 is built from 12 residues. Germline loops: CDR1 MNHEY, CDR2 SVGAGI. CDR3 bases: TGTGCCAGCTCCGGATGGGAGAACACCATATATTTT. It encodes CASSGWENTIYF.

The chain links TRBV6-5 to TRBJ1-3, with 9 nucleotides matching TRBD1. The CDR3 sequence is 15 residues long. CDR1 is MNHEY and CDR2 is SVGAGI in the germline V gene. The V segment lost 9 bases and the J segment 2 bases; nucleotides outside the gene matches: 8. CDR3 coding DNA: TGTGCCAGTGGCCCGGGGGACAGGGCTGGAAACACCATATATTTT. Residues: CASGPGDRAGNTIYF.

This clone was detected many times. The chain carries TRBV2 and TRBJ2-1, with 10 bases that match TRBD2. The germline V gene encodes CDR1 SNHLY and CDR2 FYNNEI. This CDR3 contains 15 residues. V shed 5 bases, J shed 5 bases, and the junction held 6 bases outside the gene matches. The CDR3 region has the DNA TGTGCCAGCAGTAGACTAGCGGGCGGGAACAATGAGCAGTTCTTC. It is translated as CASSRLAGGNNEQFF.

The chain links TRBV13 to TRBJ2-6, with D unclear. The germline V gene has CDR1 PRHDT and CDR2 FYEKMQ (reference sequence). The CDR3 consists of 17 residues. V was trimmed by 5 bases and J by 3 bases, leaving 17 bases between them. The CDR3 here is CASSPPRVGFGANVLTF. The CDR3 nucleotides are TGTGCCAGCAGCCCCCCCCGGGTTGGTTTTGGGGCCAACGTCCTGACTTTC. Variable domain in full (rest from reference TRBV13 and TRBJ2-6): AAGVIQSPRHLIKEKRETATLKCYPIPRHDTVYWYQQGPGQDPQFLISFYEKMQSDKGSIPDRFSAQQFSDYHSELNMSSLELGDSALYFCASSPPRVGFGANVLTFGAGSRLTVL.

The CDR3: CASSGGGGAETQYF. CDR3 in DNA: TGTGCCAGCAGCGGGGGAGGGGGAGCCGAGACCCAGTACTTC. The V and J genes are TRBV7-9 and TRBJ2-5; tentative D call: TRBD2 (7 bases). The CDR3 spans 14 residues. CDR1 is SEHNR, CDR2 FQNEAQ, per germline (reference sequence). The ends were cut back, 5 bases at V and 5 bases at J, with 15 bases in the middle.

This chain joins TRBV19 and TRBJ1-2; D not resolved. Germline V lookup: CDR1 LNHDA, CDR2 SQIVND (reference sequence). The V end lost 2 bases, the J end lost 7 bases, and 5 bases lay between the germline ends. The length of the CDR3 is 11 residues. CDR3 nucleotide sequence: TGTGCCAGTAGTATAACCACTGGCTACACCTTC. It yields the protein CASSITTGYTF.

The chain is built from TRBV10-2 and TRBJ2-5; possibly TRBD1 or TRBD2 for D (5 bases each). V dropped 6 bases and J dropped 2 bases, with 10 bases sitting between them. Germline CDR1 and CDR2: WSHSY and SAAADI. The CDR3 covers 13 residues. The CDR3 DNA follows: TGCGCCAGCAGGGGACGAGCTCAAGAGACCCAGTACTTC. It specifies CASRGRAQETQYF.

The V call is TRBV12-5, the J call TRBJ1-1; a weak D match, TRBD1 (5 bases). Per germline, CDR1 LGHNT and CDR2 FRNRAP. The CDR3 has 16 residues. Trimming removed 3 bases from V and 2 bases from J, with 16 bases in between. The CDR3 DNA reads TGTGCTAGTGGTTTAGGGGTGGCCGTGATTAACACTGAAGCTTTCTTT. It translates to CASGLGVAVINTEAFF.

The DNA for the CDR3 is TGTGCCAGCAGTGAACAGGGCACTAATGAAAAACTGTTTTTT. Its translation is CASSEQGTNEKLFF. The chain has TRBV6-1 and TRBJ1-4; weak D call: TRBD1 (5 bases). Between the trimmed V and J ends, which lost 2 bases and 2 bases, there was a span of 6 bases. CDR3 length: 14 amino acids. Germline V lookup: CDR1 MNHNS, CDR2 SASEGT.

The chain carries TRBV18 and TRBJ1-2; TRBD1 might be the D (6 bases). This CDR3 has 14 amino acids. Germline values: CDR1 KGHSH, CDR2 LQKENI. Trimming took 6 bases from V and 5 from J, leaving 16 bases between them. CDR3 sequence (DNA): TGTGCCAGCTCCCCGGACAGTGGGGGATATGGCTACACCTTC. Protein: CASSPDSGGYGYTF.

V is TRBV11-2 and J is TRBJ2-2; the D gene is possibly TRBD1 (5 bases). The CDR3 runs to 15 residues. V lost 2 bases and J 4 bases, leaving 11 bases between the germline ends. Germline V gene data show CDR1 as SGHAT and CDR2 as FQNNGV. The CDR3 DNA sequence: TGTGCCAGCAGCTTAACAGGACCGATCACCGGGGAGCTGTTTTTT. The encoded protein is CASSLTGPITGELFF.

V usage is TRBV18 and J usage is TRBJ1-2, with a tentative D call TRBD1 (5 bases). The CDR3 extends over 15 amino acids. CDR1 and CDR2 (germline): KGHSH, LQKENI. V lost 4 bases and J 3 bases, leaving 15 bases between the germline ends. The CDR3, as DNA: TGTGCCAGCTCACTCGAGGCCGGGGCAGACTATGGCTACACCTTC. Protein product: CASSLEAGADYGYTF.

This chain uses TRBV27 with TRBJ1-4, with TRBD1 matching over 7 bases. The CDR3 runs 14 residues. The V and J ends lost 3 bases and 6 bases, in that order; junction bases with no gene match: 4. Per the germline V gene, CDR1 is MNHEY and CDR2 is SMNVEV (reference sequence). CDR3 sequence reads: CASSLDRRYEKLFF. CDR3 nucleotide sequence: TGTGCCAGCAGTTTGGACAGGAGATATGAAAAACTGTTTTTT.

The genes are TRBV7-9 and TRBJ2-2; the match to TRBD2 covers 7 bases. V trimming: 4 bases; J trimming: 0 bases; junction bases outside the gene matches: 5. Germline V lookup: CDR1 SEHNR, CDR2 FQNEAQ (reference sequence). This CDR3 is 16 amino acids long. CDR3 residues: CASSYPGLSNTGELFF. The CDR3, as DNA: TGTGCCAGCAGCTATCCGGGACTATCGAACACCGGGGAGCTGTTTTTT. Variable domain in full (rest from reference TRBV7-9 and TRBJ2-2): DTGVSQNPRHKITKRGQNVTFRCDPISEHNRLYWYRQTLGQGPEFLTYFQNEAQLEKSRLLSDRFSAERPKGSFSTLEIQRTEQGDSAMYLCASSYPGLSNTGELFFGEGSRLTVL.

The chain couples TRBV13 to TRBJ1-5; no clear D gene. The CDR3 consists of 12 residues. Looked up from germline, CDR1 is PRHDT and CDR2 is FYEKMQ (reference sequence). Trimming left V 0 bases short and J 8 bases short, with 5 bases between. The CDR3 nucleotides read TGTGCCAGCAGCTTAGGGGGCAAGCCCCAGCATTTT. This codes for CASSLGGKPQHF.

The chain has TRBV14 and TRBJ2-3, with TRBD2 matching 8 bases. Germline V CDR1 and CDR2: SGHDN, FVKESK. With V trimmed by 6 bases and J by 2 bases, 1 base remained unmatched. CDR3 length: 13 residues. The CDR3 DNA follows: TGTGCCAGCAGGACTAGCGTCACAGATACGCAGTATTTT. Amino acids: CASRTSVTDTQYF.

The V call is TRBV27, the J call TRBJ1-6; D ambiguous. The CDR3 loop spans 12 amino acids. V shed 3 bases and J shed 7 bases, with 4 bases lying between them. Germline lookup yields CDR1 MNHEY and CDR2 SMNVEV (reference sequence). DNA of the CDR3: TGTGCCAGCAGTTTCAGAAATTCACCCCTCCACTTT. Translation gives CASSFRNSPLHF.

The chain employs TRBV7-9 and TRBJ2-7; 13 bases align to TRBD2. After removal of 2 bases from V and 6 bases from J, the junction contained 16 bases not matched to a gene. The CDR3 consists of 19 residues. Germline V gene data show CDR1 as SEHNR and CDR2 as FQNEAQ (reference sequence). CDR3 nucleotides: TGTGCCAGCAGCTTAAGACGGGCAGCCGGGACTAGCGGGACGGTCGAGCAGTACTTC. It specifies CASSLRRAAGTSGTVEQYF.

The chain combines TRBV27 with TRBJ2-2; TRBD2 agrees at 11 bases. Germline V gene data show CDR1 as MNHEY and CDR2 as SMNVEV (reference sequence). The J segment lost 7 bases and the V segment lost 9 bases, leaving 13 bases of the junction unmatched. The CDR3 runs 16 residues. The CDR3 coding sequence is TGTGCCAGTCACTTAGCGGGAGGGCCGTCGGTCGGGGAGCTGTTTTTT. This sequence encodes CASHLAGGPSVGELFF.

The chain joins TRBV7-2 to TRBJ2-7; the match to TRBD1 covers 7 bases. After removal of 6 bases from V and 3 bases from J, the junction contained 8 bases not matched to a gene. The CDR3 runs 14 residues. CDR1 is SGHTA, CDR2 FQGNSA, per germline. The CDR3 sequence: CASRHSGTVYEQYF. Written as DNA, the CDR3 is TGTGCCAGCAGACATTCCGGGACAGTCTACGAGCAGTACTTC. The full variable domain, in which reference TRBV7-2 and TRBJ2-7 provide the parts outside the CDR3, is GAGVSQSPSNKVTEKGKDVELRCDPISGHTALYWYRQSLGQGLEFLIYFQGNSAPDKSGLPSDRFSAERTGGSVSTLTIQRTQQEDSAVYLCASRHSGTVYEQYFGPGTRLTVT.